A selection of T cell receptor beta chains follows, all from one sample in a study of radiation and T cells in renal cell carcinoma. Assay: immunoSEQ multiplex PCR; the TCRdb copy retains only in-frame clones and omits some. Of about 78,000 clones listed, 70% to 90% are singletons. The sequences come from blood, collected from a patient whose treatment included radiotherapy and nephrectomy. These receptors were collected from a woman in her 70s with renal cell carcinoma. The CDR3 runs from the conserved cysteine through the conserved F or W. A D gene is named only where the DNA matches it firmly. Clone size, where shown, is once, few, many, or a class for clones that have expanded.

d_gene	j_gene	abundance	v_gene	CDR3nt	CDR3aa
NA	TRBJ2-5	NA	TRBV7-2	TGTGCCAGCAGCTTAGTTTTGGACTGGGGATGGACCCAGTACTTC	CASSLVLDWGWTQYF
NA	TRBJ2-1	NA	TRBV11-3	TGTGCCAGCAGCTTAGATCCGAGCAGGACCAATGAGCAGTTCTTC	CASSLDPSRTNEQFF
NA	TRBJ1-4	NA	TRBV7-2	TGTGCCAGCAGCTTAGGGACATTACCTAATGAAAAACTGTTTTTT	CASSLGTLPNEKLFF
TRBD1	TRBJ1-4	NA	TRBV5-4	TGTGCCAGCAGCCCCGGACAGGGAATTAATGAAAAACTGTTTTTT	CASSPGQGINEKLFF
TRBD2	TRBJ2-7	NA	TRBV25-1	TGTGCCAGCAGTTCCCGGGACTACCCCTACGAGCAGTACTTC	CASSSRDYPYEQYF
TRBD1	TRBJ1-1	NA	TRBV7-2	TGTGCCAGCAGCGCAGGGACAGGCCGCCCAATGAACACTGAAGCTTTCTTT	CASSAGTGRPMNTEAFF
NA	TRBJ2-5	NA	TRBV2	TGTGCCAGCGGTCCGCGGCTTCAAGAGACCCAGTACTTC	CASGPRLQETQYF
NA	TRBJ1-6	NA	TRBV9	TGTGCCAGCAGCGTAGTCCCCTATAATTCACCCCTCCACTTT	CASSVVPYNSPLHF
NA	TRBJ1-3	once	TRBV9	TGTGCCAGCAGCGCGCTCTCTGGAAACACCATATATTTT	CASSALSGNTIYF
TRBD1	TRBJ1-5	few	TRBV5-1	TGCGCCAGCAGCTTAGGACAGGGGATGGATAGCAATCAGCCCCAGCATTTT	CASSLGQGMDSNQPQHF
NA	TRBJ2-3	NA	TRBV9	TGTGCCAGCAGCCCAGGGACTCGCCCACGAGATACGCAGTATTTT	CASSPGTRPRDTQYF
NA	TRBJ2-7	NA	TRBV5-1	TGCGCCAGCAGCTCGGGCGGCTCCTACGAGCAGTACTTC	CASSSGGSYEQYF
NA	TRBJ1-2	NA	TRBV5-5	TGTGCCAGCAGCTTGGCAGATCGAGCGAGCTATGGCTACACCTTC	CASSLADRASYGYTF
NA	TRBJ1-2	NA	TRBV29-1	TGCAGCGTCGTCGCAGAGGGCTATGGCTACACCTTC	CSVVAEGYGYTF
NA	TRBJ1-3	NA	TRBV7-6	TGTGCCAGCAGCTTATCCGTGCGAAACACCATATATTTT	CASSLSVRNTIYF
NA	TRBJ1-2	NA	TRBV14	TGTGCCAGCAGCCAAGATAGAGGATATGGCTACACCTTC	CASSQDRGYGYTF
TRBD1	TRBJ2-7	NA	TRBV19	TGTGCCAGTAAATCGACAGGGGCAACCTACGAGCAGTACTTC	CASKSTGATYEQYF
NA	TRBJ1-6	NA	TRBV5-8	TGTGCCAGCAGCCCGTTCGTTAATTCACCCCTCCACTTT	CASSPFVNSPLHF
TRBD1	TRBJ2-7	NA	TRBV7-2	TGTGCCAGCAGCTCGACAGGGGTCGAGCAGTACTTC	CASSSTGVEQYF
TRBD2	TRBJ2-1	NA	TRBV7-2	TGTGCCAGCAGCTTAGCGTCGGGGGGGGCGAATGAGCAGTTCTTC	CASSLASGGANEQFF
NA	TRBJ2-7	NA	TRBV19	TGTGCCAGTAGTATCCCTGGCAGGGGGGACGAGCAGTACTTC	CASSIPGRGDEQYF
TRBD2	TRBJ2-1	NA	TRBV10-2	TGCGCCAGCAGTGACCCAGCGGGGGGGGATAATGAGCAGTTCTTC	CASSDPAGGDNEQFF
TRBD1	TRBJ2-7	NA	TRBV18	TGTGCCAGCTCACCACAGGGACAGGGGGCGGATCAGTACTTC	CASSPQGQGADQYF
TRBD1	TRBJ1-2	NA	TRBV6-5	TGTGCCAGCAGTAATACAGGGGGAAGGTACTATGGCTACACCTTC	CASSNTGGRYYGYTF
NA	TRBJ1-1	few	TRBV6-1	TGTGCCAGCAGATTCAGGGAAACTGAAGCTTTCTTT	CASRFRETEAFF
NA	TRBJ2-2	NA	TRBV19	TGTGCCAGTAGTATAGCCCAGGGAACGAACACCGAGGAGCTGTTTTTT	CASSIAQGTNTEELFF
TRBD2	TRBJ2-7	NA	TRBV10-1	TGCGCCAGCAGAGCGGGGGGGGCAAGGGAGCAGTACTTC	CASRAGGAREQYF
TRBD1	TRBJ2-1	NA	TRBV6-6	TGTGCCAGCAGTTTCGCAGGGGGCCCCTACAATGAGCAGTTCTTC	CASSFAGGPYNEQFF
TRBD2	TRBJ2-2	NA	TRBV6-5	TGTGCCACTCGCGAGCGGGGGGATGCCGGGGAGCTGTTTTTT	CATRERGDAGELFF
NA	TRBJ2-7	once	TRBV15	TGTGCCACCCAAATGCCTGAAGCCTACGAGCAGTACTTC	CATQMPEAYEQYF
NA	TRBJ2-2	few	TRBV29-1	TGCAGCACAGGGACCAACACCGGGGAGCTGTTTTTT	CSTGTNTGELFF
NA	TRBJ1-2	NA	TRBV5-1	TGCGCCAGCAGCACCTCCCGGGGAGATGGCTACACCTTC	CASSTSRGDGYTF
NA	TRBJ1-2	NA	TRBV5-1	TGCGCCAGCAGCTTGGCTGCAGGGCATGGCTACACCTTC	CASSLAAGHGYTF
NA	TRBJ1-1	NA	TRBV7-2	TGTGCCAGCAGCTTCGAGGGGCCGAGCACTGAAGCTTTCTTT	CASSFEGPSTEAFF
NA	TRBJ2-2	NA	TRBV7-2	TGTGCCGAAGAGCCCTTTCGGGGAACTGCCGGGGAGCTGTTTTTT	CAEEPFRGTAGELFF
NA	TRBJ1-2	once	TRBV11-2	TGTGCCAGCAGCCGGGATCCCGATAATGGCTACACCTTC	CASSRDPDNGYTF
NA	TRBJ1-2	NA	TRBV6-1	TGTGCCAGCAGTGAAGCCGGTGACTATGGCTACACCTTC	CASSEAGDYGYTF
NA	TRBJ1-3	NA	TRBV29-1	TGCAGCGTCAACTCTGGAAACACCATATATTTT	CSVNSGNTIYF
TRBD2	TRBJ2-1	NA	TRBV19	TGTGCCAGTAGTGTCCCAGCGGGAGCTTACAATGAGCAGTTCTTC	CASSVPAGAYNEQFF
NA	TRBJ2-1	NA	TRBV19	TGTGCCAGTAGTGCCTGGGACACAAGCTCCTACAATGAGCAGTTCTTC	CASSAWDTSSYNEQFF
NA	TRBJ2-2	NA	TRBV4-3	TGCGCCAGCAGCCAAGACGGGGCCTTTAGTGAGCTGTTTTTT	CASSQDGAFSELFF
TRBD1	TRBJ1-6	NA	TRBV19	TGTGCCAGTAGTTCGGACAGGACGATTTCACCCCTCCACTTT	CASSSDRTISPLHF
NA	TRBJ2-3	NA	TRBV28	TGTGCCAGCACTCGCGGCACAGATACGCAGTATTTT	CASTRGTDTQYF
TRBD2	TRBJ2-7	NA	TRBV6-6	TGTGCCAGCAGTTCCTCGGGAGGGGTCTACGAGCAGTACTTC	CASSSSGGVYEQYF
TRBD1	TRBJ2-2	NA	TRBV5-1	TGCGCCAGCAGCACCCGGGACAGGGATTCGAACACCGGGGAGCTGTTTTTT	CASSTRDRDSNTGELFF
NA	TRBJ2-1	NA	TRBV2	TGTGCCAGCAGCCCCCCAGGGATTGGCACCTACAATGAGCAGTTCTTC	CASSPPGIGTYNEQFF
NA	TRBJ2-5	NA	TRBV2	TGTGCCAGCAGTTCCGGGGGTGAGACCCAGTACTTC	CASSSGGETQYF
TRBD2	TRBJ2-3	few	TRBV4-3	TGCGCCAGCAGCCAAGGGACTAGCGGGGGGGCGCCCCTATATACGCAGTATTTT	CASSQGTSGGAPLYTQYF
TRBD1	TRBJ1-6	NA	TRBV19	TGTGCCAGTACCCCGACAGGGAGAAATAATTCACCCCTCCACTTT	CASTPTGRNNSPLHF
NA	TRBJ2-3	once	TRBV6-6	TGTGCCAGCACCCGGGGTAGCACAGATACGCAGTATTTT	CASTRGSTDTQYF
NA	TRBJ2-1	NA	TRBV27	TGTGCCAGCAGCATCAAGACAGGAAACAATGAGCAGTTCTTC	CASSIKTGNNEQFF
NA	TRBJ1-1	NA	TRBV7-3	TGTGCCAGCAGCTTATCTTCTGATGCTGGTAACACTGAAGCTTTCTTT	CASSLSSDAGNTEAFF
NA	TRBJ1-1	NA	TRBV5-8	TGTGCCAGCAGGTCGACAGCAAGAACGAACACTGAAGCTTTCTTT	CASRSTARTNTEAFF
NA	TRBJ2-3	NA	TRBV9	TGTGCCAGCAGCGTAGGGGGGGCAGCAGATACGCAGTATTTT	CASSVGGAADTQYF